This entry is about one T cell receptor (beta chain). Generated by immunoSEQ multiplex PCR, the TCRdb table keeps only in-frame clones and is missing some. The sample yields approximately 61,000 clones, approximately 89% seen once. This entry is derived from a study of T cell changes during pregnancy in multiple sclerosis. CDR3 length: 14 residues. Trimming cost V 4 bases and J 0 bases, with 6 bases left between them. Looked up from germline, CDR1 is MGHDK and CDR2 is SYGVNS. This receptor was obtained from a female donor in good health, enrolled as a control in a pregnancy study. Sequenced material: peripheral blood, taken after pregnancy. The chain recombines TRBV25-1 with TRBJ2-2; the D is unclear. CDR3 in amino acids: CASSAGTNTGELFF. Written as DNA, the CDR3 is TGTGCCAGCAGTGCAGGCACGAACACCGGGGAGCTGTTTTTT.